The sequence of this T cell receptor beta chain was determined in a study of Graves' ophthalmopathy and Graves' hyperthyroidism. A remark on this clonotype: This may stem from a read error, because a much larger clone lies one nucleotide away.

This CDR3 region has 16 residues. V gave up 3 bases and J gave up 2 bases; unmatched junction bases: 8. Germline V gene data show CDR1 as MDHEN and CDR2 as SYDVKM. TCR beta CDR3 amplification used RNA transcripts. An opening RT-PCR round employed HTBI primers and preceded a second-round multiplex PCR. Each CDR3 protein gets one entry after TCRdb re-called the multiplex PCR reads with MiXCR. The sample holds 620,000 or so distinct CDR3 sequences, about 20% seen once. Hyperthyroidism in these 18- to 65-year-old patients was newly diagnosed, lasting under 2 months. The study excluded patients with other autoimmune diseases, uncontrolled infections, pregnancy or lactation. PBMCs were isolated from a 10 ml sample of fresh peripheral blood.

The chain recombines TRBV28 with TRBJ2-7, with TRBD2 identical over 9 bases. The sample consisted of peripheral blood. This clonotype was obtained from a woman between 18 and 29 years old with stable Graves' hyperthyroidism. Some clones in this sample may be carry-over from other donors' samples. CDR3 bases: TGTGCCAGCAGTTTTCCCCAAGCGGGAGGCCCCTACGAGCAGTACTTC. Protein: CASSFPQAGGPYEQYF. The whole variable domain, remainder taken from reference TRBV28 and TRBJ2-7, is DVKVTQSSRYLVKRTGEKVFLECVQDMDHENMFWYRQDPGLGLRLIYFSYDVKMKEKGDIPEGYSVSREKKERFSLILESASTNQTSMYLCASSFPQAGGPYEQYFGPGTRLTVT.